One sample yielded the 19 T cell receptor beta chains listed below, sequenced in a study of T cells after yellow fever vaccination. TCRdb redid the calling of the 5' RACE reads with MiXCR, one entry per CDR3 protein. The sample includes about 230,000 distinct CDR3 sequences, over 6.5% of them seen just once. The sequencing here drew on CD4+ T cells sorted from PBMCs, taken on the day of the yellow fever booster vaccination. These receptors came from a man aged 25 to 40 who received the YFV17D yellow fever vaccine.

This clonotype was counted only a few times. This chain links TRBV7-2 with TRBJ2-2; 11 positions match TRBD2. CDR1 is SGHTA and CDR2 is FQGNSA in the germline V gene. This CDR3 has 16 residues. With 5 bases clipped from V and 2 bases from J, the junction kept 4 bases outside the gene matches. This CDR3 reads CASSLTSGINTGELFF. DNA of the CDR3: TGTGCCAGCAGCCTGACTAGCGGGATCAACACCGGGGAGCTGTTTTTT. Filled out from reference TRBV7-2 and TRBJ2-2, the complete variable domain reads GAGVSQSPSNKVTEKGKDVELRCDPISGHTALYWYRQSLGQGLEFLIYFQGNSAPDKSGLPSDRFSAERTGGSVSTLTIQRTQQEDSAVYLCASSLTSGINTGELFFGEGSRLTVL.

This clonotype has a count of ten or more. The rearrangement joins TRBV5-1 to TRBJ1-5; 8 bases align to TRBD1. With V trimmed by 3 bases and J by 7 bases, 3 bases remained unmatched. The CDR3 extends over 13 amino acids. Germline CDR1 reads SGHRS; CDR2 reads YFSETQ. In DNA form, the CDR3 reads TGCGCCAGCAGCTCGACAGGGGAGCAGCCCCAGCATTTT. It yields the protein CASSSTGEQPQHF.

This rearrangement joins TRBV28 to TRBJ2-5, with D hard to call. CDR3 length equals 15 residues. Trimming shortened V by 6 bases and J by 2 bases, and 16 bases separated the two germline ends. Germline CDR1 reads MDHEN; CDR2 reads SYDVKM. DNA of the CDR3: TGTGCCAGCAGCGCTCCGGTGGCTATTCAAGAGACCCAGTACTTC. The encoded protein is CASSAPVAIQETQYF.

In this sample, this clonotype turned up many times. The rearrangement uses TRBV12-3 or TRBV12-4 and TRBJ2-4, with 7 positions matching TRBD1. The J segment lost 1 base and the V segment lost 6 bases, leaving 6 bases of the junction unmatched. CDR3 length: 15 amino acids. The CDR3 protein is CASSDRVSAKNIQYF. The CDR3 bases are TGTGCCAGCAGCGACAGGGTCTCGGCCAAAAACATTCAGTACTTC.

In this sample, this clonotype turned up a few times. The chain couples TRBV5-4 to TRBJ2-2, with unresolved D. The V end was cut by 4 bases, the J end by 3 bases, with 13 bases between. Germline loops: CDR1 SGHNT, CDR2 YYREEE (reference sequence). CDR3 length equals 15 residues. The CDR3 nucleotides are TGTGCCAGCAGCCCCCTCCCGTTCGACACCGGGGAGCTGTTTTTT. Its protein product is CASSPLPFDTGELFF.

The gene calls are TRBV9 and TRBJ2-1; 11 bases line up with TRBD2. The CDR3 sequence is 15 residues long. Germline V lookup: CDR1 SGDLS, CDR2 YYNGEE. Unmatched junction bases numbered 8, after V lost 6 bases and J lost 6 bases. The CDR3, as DNA: TGTGCCAGCACTAGCGGGAGGTTGGGGGCCAATGAGCAGTTCTTC. This gives the protein CASTSGRLGANEQFF. Full variable domain (rest looked up from reference TRBV9 and TRBJ2-1): DSGVTQTPKHLITATGQRVTLRCSPRSGDLSVYWYQQSLDQGLQFLIQYYNGEERAKGNILERFSAQQFPDLHSELNLSSLELGDSALYFCASTSGRLGANEQFFGPGTRLTVL.

This chain connects TRBV20-1 to TRBJ2-7; 7 bases match TRBD2. V was clipped by 3 bases and J by 0 bases; unmatched bases: 5. This CDR3 region has 14 residues. In germline, CDR1 is DFQATT, CDR2 SNEGSKA (reference sequence). In nucleotides, the CDR3 is TGCAGTGCTAGGACCTTAGCGGGCTCCTACGAGCAGTACTTC. Translated: CSARTLAGSYEQYF.

As for this clonotype: A much larger clone sits a single nucleotide away, making a read error possible. The genes are TRBV4-3 and TRBJ2-5, with D perhaps assigned TRBD1 or TRBD2 (5 bases each). The CDR3 covers 14 residues. From germline, CDR1 is LGHNA and CDR2 YSLEER. CDR3: CASSQDFRDGTQHF. In nucleotides, the CDR3 is TGCGCCAGCAGCCAAGACTTTCGGGACGGGACCCAGCACTTC.

The gene calls are TRBV18 and TRBJ2-3, with D perhaps TRBD2 (6 bases). Germline CDR1 is KGHSH and CDR2 is LQKENI. The CDR3 has 16 residues. Trimming removed 3 bases at V and 5 bases at J, with 18 bases between. CDR3 in amino acids: CASSPRPVLAGDTQYF. The CDR3, as DNA: TGTGCCAGCTCACCGCGCCCGGTACTAGCAGGAGATACGCAGTATTTT.

This clonotype was seen a few times. The chain recombines TRBV5-1 with TRBJ2-1, with 8 bases identical to TRBD2. Germline assignment: CDR1 SGHRS and CDR2 YFSETQ. The CDR3 is 15 amino acids. The ends lost 0 bases at V and 9 bases at J; junction bases unmatched: 8. CDR3 loop: CASSLGAGGGFEQFF. The CDR3 DNA follows: TGCGCCAGCAGCTTGGGGGCGGGAGGAGGGTTTGAGCAGTTCTTC.

J is TRBJ2-7 and V is TRBV20-1, with D possibly being TRBD1 (6 bases). The CDR3 extends over 16 amino acids. The V and J ends lost 6 bases and 3 bases respectively, with 24 bases between them. Germline CDR1 reads DFQATT; CDR2 reads SNEGSKA (reference sequence). The CDR3 here is CSAQGEGTARHYEQYF. As DNA, the CDR3 is TGCAGTGCACAGGGAGAGGGGACGGCCCGTCACTACGAGCAGTACTTC.

This clonotype was recorded at least ten times. V gene TRBV30 combines with J gene TRBJ2-2; TRBD1 matches at 7 bases. J gave up 5 bases and V 0 bases, and 3 bases lay outside the gene matches. This CDR3 contains 14 residues. Germline V gene sequence: CDR1 GTSNPN, CDR2 SVGIG (reference sequence). The CDR3 bases are TGTGCCTGGAGTGTGACGACAGGGACCGGGGAGCTGTTTTTT. Its translation is CAWSVTTGTGELFF.

This clonotype turned up a few times. V is TRBV19 and J is TRBJ1-2; 8 bases are shared with TRBD1. V shed 5 bases and J 2 bases; nucleotides not matched to a gene: 4. CDR1 is LNHDA, CDR2 SQIVND, per germline (reference sequence). This CDR3 has 14 amino acids. CDR3 in amino acids: CASSLRDRNYGYTF. The CDR3 nucleotides are TGTGCCAGTAGTTTAAGGGACAGGAACTATGGCTACACCTTC.

Details on this clonotype: An end of the junction does not agree with germline; a read error may underlie this. In DNA form, the CDR3 reads TGTGTCAGCAGCCAAGCCCCTAGCGGGAGTCTTAATGAGCAGTTCTTC. Protein sequence: CVSSQAPSGSLNEQFF. The chain employs TRBV3-1 and TRBJ2-1, with TRBD2 matching 10 bases. CDR3 length equals 16 residues. Germline CDR1 reads LGHDT; CDR2 reads YNNKEL (reference sequence).

This rearrangement joins TRBV7-2 to TRBJ2-7; 10 positions agree with TRBD1. The germline gives CDR1 SGHTA, CDR2 FQGNSA. Germline trimming cut 5 bases from V and 6 bases from J; bases unmatched to any gene: 7. CDR3 size: 14 residues. CDR3 DNA sequence: TGTGCCAGCAGCCCGAGACAGGGGGCTTTCGAGCAGTACTTC. Protein: CASSPRQGAFEQYF.

This clonotype was seen repeatedly, ten times or more. The chain has TRBV19 and TRBJ1-5; D is uncertain. V dropped 6 bases and J dropped 2 bases, with 8 bases sitting between them. Germline V gene lookup returns CDR1 LNHDA and CDR2 SQIVND (reference sequence). The CDR3 runs 13 residues. CDR3 bases: TGTGCCAGTAGAACCCGGGGCAATCAGCCCCAGCATTTT. Translation gives CASRTRGNQPQHF.

In its sample, this clonotype was seen many times. The CDR3 DNA is TGTGCCAGCAGCTCGGGGTGGGGGGAGCTGTTTTTT. Translation: CASSSGWGELFF. This chain links TRBV11-2 with TRBJ2-2; D is possibly TRBD2 (5 bases). CDR1 and CDR2 (germline): SGHAT, FQNNGV. V lost 4 bases and J 8 bases, leaving 8 bases between the germline ends. This CDR3 is 12 amino acids long. Full variable domain (missing parts from reference TRBV11-2 and TRBJ2-2): EAGVAQSPRYKIIEKRQSVAFWCNPISGHATLYWYQQILGQGPKLLIQFQNNGVVDDSQLPKDRFSAERLKGVDSTLKIQPAKLEDSAVYLCASSSGWGELFFGEGSRLTVL.

V and J are TRBV6-2 or TRBV6-3 and TRBJ2-5; 11 positions match TRBD2. V gave up 0 bases and J gave up 3 bases; unmatched junction bases: 9. In germline, CDR1 is MNHEY, CDR2 SVGEGT. The CDR3 covers 18 residues. The CDR3 DNA follows: TGTGCCAGCAGTTACTCGGGACTAGCGGACTTTGGAAAAGAGACCCAGTACTTC. Its protein product is CASSYSGLADFGKETQYF.

The V gene is TRBV15, the J gene TRBJ2-3, with 13 positions matching TRBD2. The germline gives CDR1 LNHNV, CDR2 YYDKDF (reference sequence). CDR3 size: 17 residues. Trimming at V came to 8 bases and at J to 6 bases, leaving 14 bases not matched to a gene. The CDR3 here is CATGTTGLAGSRDTQYF. The CDR3 DNA reads TGTGCCACCGGGACTACGGGACTAGCGGGATCTCGCGATACGCAGTATTTT. Filled out from reference TRBV15 and TRBJ2-3, the complete variable domain reads DAMVIQNPRYQVTQFGKPVTLSCSQTLNHNVMYWYQQKSSQAPKLLFHYYDKDFNNEADTPDNFQSRRPNTSFCFLDIRSPGLGDTAMYLCATGTTGLAGSRDTQYFGPGTRLTVL.